Sequencing of this T cell receptor (beta chain) was carried out in a study of T cells in Graves' hyperthyroidism and ophthalmopathy (dated by TCRdb to the late 2010s). In the study overall: Peripheral blood samples were taken at initial diagnosis, before any treatment was given. The 100 discovery patients were randomly split 7:3 into training and test sets. To identify distinguishing TCR V-J signatures, a discovery cohort of some 99 patients was used, comprising 40 to 45 with Graves' ophthalmopathy and some 60 with stable Graves' hyperthyroidism. Prospective prediction of ophthalmopathy was tested in an independent validation cohort consisting of fewer than 20 hyperthyroidism patients and about 17 patients who later progressed to ophthalmopathy. The paper reports TCR Vbeta CDR3 sequencing of some 140 peripheral blood samples: 43 ophthalmopathy, approximately 74 hyperthyroidism and 17 progressor patients. Thyroid tissue and blood T-cell repertoires from over 5 Graves' hyperthyroidism patients were also compared in the study. Once sampling was done, hyperthyroidism patients were given methimazole at a starting dose of 30 mg daily, whereas ophthalmopathy patients were given high-dose intravenous methylprednisolone. Study-wide conclusions, independent of this receptor: Blood samples also contained most of the expanded thyroid clonotypes (frequency above 0.001), which suggests that blood repertoires may reflect thyroid immune responses. In validation, progression to ophthalmopathy was predicted by the model with more than 65% sensitivity and 72.22% specificity, a median of around 5.9 months before onset. Ophthalmopathy was separated from stable hyperthyroidism by a 13 V-J signature model, with around 88% sensitivity and about 81% specificity obtained in cross-validation and 80%/75% obtained in testing. No statistical method was used to set the sample size in advance, and investigators knew the group allocation.

The CDR3, from cysteine to phenylalanine, totals 18 residues. Only the CDR3 part of the read is kept: 54 bases, read in frame from the first base. V drops 4 bases and J drops 4 bases, leaving 26 bases in between. The CDR1 and CDR2 encoded by the germline V gene are SGHRS and YFSETQ. TCR beta CDR3 regions were amplified from RNA transcripts. For the first round of RT-PCR on the TCR CDR3, the HTBI primer set was used together with the Qiagen OneStep RT-PCR kit. Libraries were constructed in a second round of multiplex PCR, after which size selection and purification were carried out. The libraries were sequenced on an Illumina HiSeq2000 using paired-end 100 bp reads. Turning to the authors' computational methods: SOAPnuke was used to process the raw data, throwing out any read that contained adapters or uncalled bases, had a mean Phred below 15, or lacked an exact constant-primer or identifier match. High-quality paired reads were merged using COPE v1.2.5, and each unique nucleotide sequence was defined as a clonotype. MiTCR v1.1 was used to align clonotypes to the IMGT TRBV, TRBD and TRBJ reference segments. Analysis was restricted to V-J combinations with a frequency above 0.0001, which covered 99% to 99.2% of repertoires. A TCS score was defined as the ratio between F50 (clonal expansion) and ExV (chaos), using BLOSUM62-based TCRdist between CDR3 peptides within each V-J. Welch's t-statistics and random forest reduced around 520 V-J features to under 15, which were used in a naive Bayes classifier (R e1071). Through fastp at Q25 and MiXCR, TCRdb rebuilt clones from the public reads, retaining in-frame beta chains. Under each unique CDR3 protein, matching rows form one entry showing the most common genes and DNA. For this entry, the V and J calls and clone size follow TCRdb and not the study's own pipeline. This sample has 300,000 to 350,000 distinct CDR3 sequences in its table, and roughly 15% of those were observed once. Around a third of the sample belongs to the ten largest clones.

Stable Graves' hyperthyroidism was defined as the absence of progression to ophthalmopathy over 18 months of follow-up. The hyperthyroidism patients were between 18 and 65 years old and newly diagnosed, with a disease duration of less than 2 months. Any patient with an uncontrolled infection, another autoimmune disease, pregnancy or lactation was excluded. Diagnoses were established on the basis of clinical symptoms, serum thyroxine and TRAb, thyroid ultrasound, and orbital computed tomography. Ficoll-Paque density gradient centrifugation was used to isolate PBMCs from under 11 ml of fresh peripheral blood. Trizol reagent was used to extract total RNA, and RNA quality was then checked on an Agilent 2100 Bioanalyzer. There are a few counts of this clonotype. What antigen it recognizes has not been identified. Base qualities were left out, and no much larger clone turns up one base away.

Material for sequencing was blood. The chain is encoded by TRBV5-1 joined to TRBJ1-2, with TRBD1 tentatively as D gene (5 bases match). The receptor comes from a man younger than 45 with Graves' hyperthyroidism. The DNA reads TGCGCCAGCAGCGGACAAGGCACAGGTCCGAGTTTAACCTATGGCTACACCTTC. It translates as CASSGQGTGPSLTYGYTF.